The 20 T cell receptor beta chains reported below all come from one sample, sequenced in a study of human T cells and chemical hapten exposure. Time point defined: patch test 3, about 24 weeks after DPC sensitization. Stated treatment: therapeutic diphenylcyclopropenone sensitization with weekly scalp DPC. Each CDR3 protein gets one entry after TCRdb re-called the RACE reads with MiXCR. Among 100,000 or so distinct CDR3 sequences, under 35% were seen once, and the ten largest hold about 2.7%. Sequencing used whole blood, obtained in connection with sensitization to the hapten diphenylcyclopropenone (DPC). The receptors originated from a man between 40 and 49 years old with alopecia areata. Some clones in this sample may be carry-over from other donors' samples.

The CDR3 loop reads CASSPDRLSYEQYF. The CDR3 region has the DNA TGTGCCAGCAGTCCGGACAGGCTCTCCTACGAGCAGTACTTC. The chain joins TRBV28 to TRBJ2-7, with 7 bases that match TRBD1. Germline values: CDR1 MDHEN, CDR2 SYDVKM. CDR3 length: 14 residues. After removal of 5 bases from V and 0 bases from J, the junction contained 4 bases not matched to a gene. Combining the CDR3 with reference TRBV28 and TRBJ2-7 gives the whole variable domain DVKVTQSSRYLVKRTGEKVFLECVQDMDHENMFWYRQDPGLGLRLIYFSYDVKMKEKGDIPEGYSVSREKKERFSLILESASTNQTSMYLCASSPDRLSYEQYFGPGTRLTVT.

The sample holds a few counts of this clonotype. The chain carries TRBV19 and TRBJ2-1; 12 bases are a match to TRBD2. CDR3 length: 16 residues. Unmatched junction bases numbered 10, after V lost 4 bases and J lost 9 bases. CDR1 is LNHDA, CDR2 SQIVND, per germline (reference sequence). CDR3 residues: CASSTLTSGSLTEQFF. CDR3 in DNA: TGTGCCAGTAGTACCCTGACTAGCGGGAGTCTTACTGAGCAGTTCTTC.

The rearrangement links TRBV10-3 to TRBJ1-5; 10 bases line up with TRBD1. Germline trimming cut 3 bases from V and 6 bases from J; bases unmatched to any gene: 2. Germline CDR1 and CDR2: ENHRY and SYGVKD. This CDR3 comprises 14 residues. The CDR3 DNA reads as TGTGCCATCAGTGAAGGGGACAGGGGTCAGCCCCAGCATTTT. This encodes CAISEGDRGQPQHF.

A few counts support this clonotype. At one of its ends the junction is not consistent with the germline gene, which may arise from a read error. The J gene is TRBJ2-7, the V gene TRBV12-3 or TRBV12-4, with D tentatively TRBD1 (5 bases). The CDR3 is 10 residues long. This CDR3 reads CASSLGAGNF. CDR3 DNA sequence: TGTGCCAGCAGTTTAGGGGCAGGGAACTTC.

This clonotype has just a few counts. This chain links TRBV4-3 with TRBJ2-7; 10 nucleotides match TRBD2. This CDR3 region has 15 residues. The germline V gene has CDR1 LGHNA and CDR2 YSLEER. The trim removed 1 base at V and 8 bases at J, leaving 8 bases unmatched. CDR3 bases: TGCGCCAGCAGCCAAGGGACTAGCGGACTTTGGCAGCAGTACTTC. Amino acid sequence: CASSQGTSGLWQQYF.

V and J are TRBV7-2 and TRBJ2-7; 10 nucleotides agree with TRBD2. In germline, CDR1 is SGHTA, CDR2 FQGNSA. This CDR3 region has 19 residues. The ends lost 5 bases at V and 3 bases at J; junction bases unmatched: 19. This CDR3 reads CASSPRLGLAGVYNYEQYF. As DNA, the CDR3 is TGTGCCAGCAGCCCCCGTCTTGGGCTAGCGGGAGTCTATAACTACGAGCAGTACTTC.

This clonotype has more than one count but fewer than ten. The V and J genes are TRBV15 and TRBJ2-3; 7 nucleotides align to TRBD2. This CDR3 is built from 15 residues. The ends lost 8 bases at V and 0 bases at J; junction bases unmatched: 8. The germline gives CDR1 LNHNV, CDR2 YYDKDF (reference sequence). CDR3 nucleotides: TGTGCCACCGGACTTGGTAGCGGGAGCACAGATACGCAGTATTTT. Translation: CATGLGSGSTDTQYF.

The CDR3 sequence: CASSLGGSGNNNEQFF. The CDR3, as DNA: TGTGCCAGCAGCTTAGGGGGTAGCGGGAACAACAATGAGCAGTTCTTC. The chain combines TRBV7-9 with TRBJ2-1, with 8 bases fitting TRBD2. The CDR3 loop spans 16 amino acids. Trimming at V came to 1 base and at J to 5 bases, leaving 7 bases not matched to a gene. Germline V gene data show CDR1 as SEHNR and CDR2 as FQNEAQ (reference sequence).

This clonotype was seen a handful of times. Written as DNA, the CDR3 is TGTGCCAGCAGCTTAGTGGCGGGCCACTCCTACAATGAGCAGTTCTTC. Translating it yields CASSLVAGHSYNEQFF. The chain is built from TRBV7-2 and TRBJ2-1; perhaps TRBD2 as D (5 bases). V gave up 1 base and J gave up 0 bases, with 10 bases separating them. Germline values: CDR1 SGHTA, CDR2 FQGNSA. CDR3 length: 16 residues.

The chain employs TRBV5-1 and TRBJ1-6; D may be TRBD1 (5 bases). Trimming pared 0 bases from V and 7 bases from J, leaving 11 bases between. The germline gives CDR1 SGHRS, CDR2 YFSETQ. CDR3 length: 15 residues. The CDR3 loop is CASSLVAGRNSPLHF. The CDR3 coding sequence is TGCGCCAGCAGCTTGGTTGCAGGGCGGAATTCACCCCTCCACTTT. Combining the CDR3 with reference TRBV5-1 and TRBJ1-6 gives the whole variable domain KAGVTQTPRYLIKTRGQQVTLSCSPISGHRSVSWYQQTPGQGLQFLFEYFSETQRNKGNFPGRFSGRQFSNSRSEMNVSTLELGDSALYLCASSLVAGRNSPLHFGNGTRLTVT.

This CDR3 is CSVPGRQAVADTQYF. DNA of the CDR3: TGCAGCGTTCCCGGTCGGCAGGCGGTCGCAGATACGCAGTATTTT. This chain uses TRBV29-1 with TRBJ2-3; no firm D call. The CDR3 is 15 residues long. CDR1 is SQVTM, CDR2 ANQGSEA, per germline. Trimming took off 5 bases at V and 4 bases at J, with 19 bases between the two ends.

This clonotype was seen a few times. This CDR3 is CATSRELAGGDTQYF. The CDR3 DNA is TGTGCCACCAGCAGAGAACTAGCCGGAGGAGATACGCAGTATTTT. V and J are TRBV15 and TRBJ2-3, with a tentative D call TRBD2 (6 bases). Germline V gene lookup returns CDR1 LNHNV and CDR2 YYDKDF (reference sequence). Between the trimmed V and J ends, which lost 0 bases and 5 bases, there was a span of 12 bases. This CDR3 has 15 residues.

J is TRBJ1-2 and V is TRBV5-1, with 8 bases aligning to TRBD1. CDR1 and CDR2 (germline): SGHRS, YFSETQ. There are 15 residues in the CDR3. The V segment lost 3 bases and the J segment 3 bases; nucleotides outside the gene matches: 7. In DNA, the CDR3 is TGCGCCAGCAGCTCGGCGGGACAGGCGCACTATGGCTACACCTTC. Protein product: CASSSAGQAHYGYTF.

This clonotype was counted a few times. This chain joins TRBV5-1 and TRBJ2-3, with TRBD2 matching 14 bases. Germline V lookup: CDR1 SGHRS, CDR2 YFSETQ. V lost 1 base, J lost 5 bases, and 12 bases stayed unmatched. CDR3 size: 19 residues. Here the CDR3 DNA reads TGCGCCAGCAGCTTGCAGGCAAGACGACTAGCGGGAGGGGTAGATACGCAGTATTTT. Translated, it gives CASSLQARRLAGGVDTQYF.

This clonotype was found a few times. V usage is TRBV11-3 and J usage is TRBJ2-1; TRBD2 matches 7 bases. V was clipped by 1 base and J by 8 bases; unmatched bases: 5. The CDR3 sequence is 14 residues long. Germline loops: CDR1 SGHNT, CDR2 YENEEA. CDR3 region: CASSLGQREDEQFF. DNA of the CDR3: TGTGCCAGCAGCTTAGGTCAACGGGAGGATGAGCAGTTCTTC.

The CDR3 is CASSQEQGKETQYF. The CDR3 DNA follows: TGTGCCAGCTCCCAAGAACAGGGAAAAGAGACCCAGTACTTC. The chain carries TRBV18 and TRBJ2-5, with a possible D match to TRBD1 (6 bases). This CDR3 has 14 amino acids. CDR1 is KGHSH, CDR2 LQKENI, per germline. V was cut by 6 bases and J by 3 bases, with 14 bases left in between.

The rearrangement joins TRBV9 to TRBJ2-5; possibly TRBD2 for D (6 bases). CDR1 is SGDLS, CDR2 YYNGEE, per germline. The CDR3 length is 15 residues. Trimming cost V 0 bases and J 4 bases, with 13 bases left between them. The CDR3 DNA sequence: TGTGCCAGCAGCGTAGCTCCGGGAGCGGGAGAGACCCAGTACTTC. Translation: CASSVAPGAGETQYF.

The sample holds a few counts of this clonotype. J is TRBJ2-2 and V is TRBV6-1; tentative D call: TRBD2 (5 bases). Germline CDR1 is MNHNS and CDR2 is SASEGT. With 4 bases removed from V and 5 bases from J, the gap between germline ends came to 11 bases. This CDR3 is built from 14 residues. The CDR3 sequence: CASSGGPETGELFF. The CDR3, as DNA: TGTGCCAGCAGTGGAGGGCCCGAAACCGGGGAGCTGTTTTTT.

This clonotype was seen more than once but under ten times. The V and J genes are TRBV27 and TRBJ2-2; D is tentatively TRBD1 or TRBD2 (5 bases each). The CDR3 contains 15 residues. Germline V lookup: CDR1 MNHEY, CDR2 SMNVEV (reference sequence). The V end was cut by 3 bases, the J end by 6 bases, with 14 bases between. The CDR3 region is CASSLGPSNAGELFF. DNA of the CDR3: TGTGCCAGCAGTTTGGGGCCTAGCAACGCCGGGGAGCTGTTTTTT.

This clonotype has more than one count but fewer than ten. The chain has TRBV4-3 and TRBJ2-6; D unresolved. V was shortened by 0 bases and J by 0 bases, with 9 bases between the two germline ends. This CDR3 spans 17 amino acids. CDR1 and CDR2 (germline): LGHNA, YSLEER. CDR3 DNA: TGCGCCAGCAGCCAAGAGTGGGCTTCCTCTGGGGCCAACGTCCTGACTTTC. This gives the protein CASSQEWASSGANVLTF.